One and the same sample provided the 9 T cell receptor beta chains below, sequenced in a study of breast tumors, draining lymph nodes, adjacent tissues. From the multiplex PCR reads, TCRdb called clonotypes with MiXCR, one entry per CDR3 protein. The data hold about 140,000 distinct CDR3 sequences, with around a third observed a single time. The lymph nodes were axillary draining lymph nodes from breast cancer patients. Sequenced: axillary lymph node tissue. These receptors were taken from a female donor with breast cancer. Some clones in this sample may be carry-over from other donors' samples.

For the CDR3, the DNA is TGTGCCAGCGGGAGGGATGCAGATGGTGGCTACACCATATATTTT. Protein sequence: CASGRDADGGYTIYF. The chain combines TRBV2 with TRBJ1-3, with no clear D. This CDR3 spans 15 amino acids. The germline V gene encodes CDR1 SNHLY and CDR2 FYNNEI. Trimming pared 8 bases from V and 8 bases from J, leaving 22 bases between.

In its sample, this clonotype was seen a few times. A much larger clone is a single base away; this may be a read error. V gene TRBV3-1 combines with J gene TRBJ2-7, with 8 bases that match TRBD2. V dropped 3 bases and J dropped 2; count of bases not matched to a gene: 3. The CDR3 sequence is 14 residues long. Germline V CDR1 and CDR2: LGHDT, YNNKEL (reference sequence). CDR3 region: CASSQGGGTYEQYV. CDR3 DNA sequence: TGTGCCAGCAGCCAGGGCGGGGGGACCTACGAGCAGTACGTC.

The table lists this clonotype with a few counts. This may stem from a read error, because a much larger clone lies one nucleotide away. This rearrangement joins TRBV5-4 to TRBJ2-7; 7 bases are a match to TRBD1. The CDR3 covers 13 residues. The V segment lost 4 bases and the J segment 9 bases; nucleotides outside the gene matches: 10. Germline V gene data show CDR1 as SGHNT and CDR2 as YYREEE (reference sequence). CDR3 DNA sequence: TGTGCCAGCAGCCCAGACAGGGCGCAGGTGCAGTACTTC. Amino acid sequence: CASSPDRAQVQYF.

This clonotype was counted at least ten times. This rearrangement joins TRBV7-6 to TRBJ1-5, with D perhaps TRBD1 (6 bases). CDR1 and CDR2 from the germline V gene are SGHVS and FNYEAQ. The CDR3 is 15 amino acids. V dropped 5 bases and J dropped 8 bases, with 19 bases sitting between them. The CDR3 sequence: CASSQPGHWKEPQHF. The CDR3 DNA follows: TGTGCCAGCAGCCAACCGGGACACTGGAAGGAGCCCCAGCATTTT.

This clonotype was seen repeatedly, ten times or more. CDR3 loop: CASSLLNTDTQYF. The CDR3 coding sequence is TGTGCCAGCAGCCTGTTGAACACAGATACGCAGTATTTT. V usage is TRBV3-1 and J usage is TRBJ2-3; no reliable D call. Trimming left V 4 bases short and J 2 bases short, with 7 bases between. The CDR3 totals 13 residues. Germline V lookup: CDR1 LGHDT, CDR2 YNNKEL (reference sequence).

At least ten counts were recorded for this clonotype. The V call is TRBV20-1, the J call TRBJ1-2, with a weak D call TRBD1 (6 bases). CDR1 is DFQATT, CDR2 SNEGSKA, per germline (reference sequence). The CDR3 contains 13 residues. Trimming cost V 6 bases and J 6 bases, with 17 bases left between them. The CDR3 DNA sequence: TGCAGTGCAGAAAGAACAGGGCGGAATGGCTACACCTTC. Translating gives CSAERTGRNGYTF.

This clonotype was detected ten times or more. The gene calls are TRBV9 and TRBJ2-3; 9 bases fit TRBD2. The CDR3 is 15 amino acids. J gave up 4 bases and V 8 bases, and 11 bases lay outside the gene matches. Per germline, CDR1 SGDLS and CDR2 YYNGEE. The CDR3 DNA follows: TGTGCCAGTGCCGAACGCGGGGGGGCAGCAGATACGCAGTATTTT. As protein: CASAERGGAADTQYF.

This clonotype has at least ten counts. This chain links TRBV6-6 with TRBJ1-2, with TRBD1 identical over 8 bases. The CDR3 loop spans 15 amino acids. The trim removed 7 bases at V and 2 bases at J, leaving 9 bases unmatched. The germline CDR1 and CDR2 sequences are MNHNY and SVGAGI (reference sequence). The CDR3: CASNGGQGVNYGYTF. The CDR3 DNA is TGTGCCAGCAATGGCGGACAGGGAGTCAACTATGGCTACACCTTC.

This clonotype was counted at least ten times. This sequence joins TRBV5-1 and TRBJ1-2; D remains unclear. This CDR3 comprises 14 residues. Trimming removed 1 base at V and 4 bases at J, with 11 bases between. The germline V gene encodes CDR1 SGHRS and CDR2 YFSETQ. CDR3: CASSLFEGTYGYTF. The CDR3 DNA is TGCGCCAGCAGCTTGTTTGAGGGAACCTATGGCTACACCTTC. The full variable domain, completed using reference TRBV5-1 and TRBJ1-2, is KAGVTQTPRYLIKTRGQQVTLSCSPISGHRSVSWYQQTPGQGLQFLFEYFSETQRNKGNFPGRFSGRQFSNSRSEMNVSTLELGDSALYLCASSLFEGTYGYTFGSGTRLTVV.